These T cell receptor beta chains were read from a single sample in a study of molecular identifiers for immune sequencing clone quantification. Via MiXCR, TCRdb re-called the PCR reads, giving one row per CDR3 protein. The sample records roughly 100,000 distinct CDR3 sequences, 35% being singletons. The source material was naive CD8+ T cells from blood, with Jurkat cell RNA spiked in. The source of these receptors is a human donor in good health. Some libraries in this study had Jurkat cell RNA spiked in. CDR3s leave out the opening cysteine and the closing phenylalanine or tryptophan.

CDR3 protein: ATSDFTANNEQF
V gene: TRBV24-1

CDR3 protein: AGSEVGYEQY
V gene: TRBV6-6

CDR3 protein: ASSLRGLSSYEQY
V gene: TRBV27

CDR3 protein: ASSLGGPETQY
V gene: TRBV28

CDR3 protein: ASSLVGFGVTGELF
V gene: TRBV28

CDR3 protein: ASSPRDDYGYT
V gene: TRBV7-2

CDR3 protein: ASSLDFRAGAYEQY
V gene: TRBV11-1

CDR3 protein: ASGIRILAKNIQY
V gene: TRBV19

CDR3 protein: ASSPRGVTPNTEAF
V gene: TRBV7-2

CDR3 protein: ASSLPAGALYEQY
V gene: TRBV5-6

CDR3 protein: VSSLRLSGANVLT
V gene: TRBV9

CDR3 protein: ATGLSENYGYT
V gene: TRBV12-3/TRBV12-4

CDR3 protein: ASSIRASNQPQH
V gene: TRBV19

CDR3 protein: ASRPGQGPLSNQPQH
V gene: TRBV2

CDR3 protein: ASSQDPGAGELF
V gene: TRBV4-1

CDR3 protein: ASSTPLHTEAF
V gene: TRBV6-2/TRBV6-3

CDR3 protein: ASSLGGQGNQPQH
V gene: TRBV5-1

CDR3 protein: ASSLALEGPILF
V gene: TRBV14

CDR3 protein: ASSTWTETDTQY
V gene: TRBV5-6

CDR3 protein: ASTEEDRGIFTEAF
V gene: TRBV6-1

CDR3 protein: ASSHTGQNYEQY
V gene: TRBV7-9

CDR3 protein: ASSKRGANTGELF
V gene: TRBV21-1

CDR3 protein: ASSPMRGITEAF
V gene: TRBV4-2

CDR3 protein: ASSLPGTQSGELF
V gene: TRBV27

CDR3 protein: ASSQRGAGTEAF
V gene: TRBV4-3

CDR3 protein: ASSIGSYNEQF
V gene: TRBV11-2